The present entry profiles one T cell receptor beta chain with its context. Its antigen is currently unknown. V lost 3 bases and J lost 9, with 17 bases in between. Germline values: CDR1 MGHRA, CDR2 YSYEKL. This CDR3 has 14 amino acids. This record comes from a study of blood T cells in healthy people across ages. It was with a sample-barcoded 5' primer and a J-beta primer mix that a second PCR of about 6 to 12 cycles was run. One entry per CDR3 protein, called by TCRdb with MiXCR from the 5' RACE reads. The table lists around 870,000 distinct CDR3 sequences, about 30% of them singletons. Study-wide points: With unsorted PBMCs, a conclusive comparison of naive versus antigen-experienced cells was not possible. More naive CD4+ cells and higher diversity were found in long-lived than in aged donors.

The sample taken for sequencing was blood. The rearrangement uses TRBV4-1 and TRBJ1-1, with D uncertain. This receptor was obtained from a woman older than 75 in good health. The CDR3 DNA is TGCGCCAGCAGCCACGTGTTTCGGATAACTAAAGCTTTCTTT. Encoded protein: CASSHVFRITKAFF.